This T cell receptor (beta chain) was observed in a study of beta chain features in type 1 diabetes. Study summary: Cell yields, gender and age were similar in healthy donors and patients.

Only a few counts were recorded for this clone. What it recognizes is unknown. Deletions cut 5 bases from V and 1 base from J, with 8 bases between. From germline, CDR1 is SGHTA and CDR2 FQGTGA. This CDR3 has 13 residues. Since all of the isolated RNA was reverse transcribed, expressed TCRB transcripts were what got sequenced. Sequencing used immunoSEQ multiplex PCR; TCRdb keeps in-frame clones, though not all of them. The sample carries around 290,000 clones, 7.5% to 9.5% recorded once. Study-wide results and caveats: Cells with high TCR expression could be over-represented when cDNA is sequenced. In every one of the four CD4+ subsets, TCRB CDR3s were moderately but significantly shorter in Type 1 diabetes patients. It was among patients, rather than healthy donors, that naive, central memory and Treg TCRB repertoires appeared more similar.

V and J are TRBV7-3 and TRBJ1-1; D remains ambiguous. Sequencing was performed on central memory CD4+ T cells from blood. The clonotype comes from a woman aged 18-30 years in good health. The DNA of the CDR3 is TGTGCCAGCAGCGCGAGCGGGAACACTGAAGCTTTCTTT. Encoded protein: CASSASGNTEAFF.